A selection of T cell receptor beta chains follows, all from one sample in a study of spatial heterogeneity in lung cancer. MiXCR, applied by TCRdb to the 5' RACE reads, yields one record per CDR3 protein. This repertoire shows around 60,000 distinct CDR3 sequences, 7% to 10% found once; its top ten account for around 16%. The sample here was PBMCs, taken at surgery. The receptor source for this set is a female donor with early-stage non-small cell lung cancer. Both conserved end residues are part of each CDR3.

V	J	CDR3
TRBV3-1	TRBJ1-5	CASSPRGGNQPQHF
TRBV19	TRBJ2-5	CASSIASGLQETQYF
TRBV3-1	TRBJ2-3	CASSQGLQFTDTQYF
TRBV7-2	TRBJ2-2	CASSTPGLTGELFF
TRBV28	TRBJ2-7	CASSRKSYEQYF
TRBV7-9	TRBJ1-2	CASTLGTTGLRPYGYTF
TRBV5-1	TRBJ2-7	CASSLRLAESSYEQYF
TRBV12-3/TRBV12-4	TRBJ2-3	CASRLAGGSDTQYF
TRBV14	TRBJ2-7	CASSQRSGTPLYEQYF
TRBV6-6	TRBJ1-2	CASSLAGGNNYGYTF
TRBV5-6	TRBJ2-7	CASSRKDRVWDEQYF
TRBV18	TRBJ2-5	CASSPTTGLGGAQYF
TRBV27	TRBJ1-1	CASSPTVTDEAFF
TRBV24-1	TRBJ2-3	CATSGLRQGARTDTQYF
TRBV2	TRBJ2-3	CANSAVGAGDTQYF
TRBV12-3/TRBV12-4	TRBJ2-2	CASSPNQGLYTGELFF
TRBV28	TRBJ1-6	CASSYTGLGSPLHF
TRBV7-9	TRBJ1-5	CASSSWGAGNQPQHF
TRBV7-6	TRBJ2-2	CASSSRGGANTGELFF
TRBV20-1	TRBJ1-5	CSASRGPNQPQHF
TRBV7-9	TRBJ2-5	CASSLQGRRQETQYF
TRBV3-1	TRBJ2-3	CASSQAGVAGGPDTQYF
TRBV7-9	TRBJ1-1	CASSSSGREAEAFF
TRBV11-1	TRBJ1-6	CASSLNGVVYSPLHF
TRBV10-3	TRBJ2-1	CAISLLGSSGNRDEQFF
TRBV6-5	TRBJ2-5	CASSYGRVKETQYF
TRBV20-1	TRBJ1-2	CSAPDRANYGYTF
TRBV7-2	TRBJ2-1	CASSYSRAHGEQFF
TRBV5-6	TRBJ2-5	CASSAGTSQETQYF
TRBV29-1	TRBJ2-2	CSVEDGTANTGELFF
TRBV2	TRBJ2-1	CASSRSSGYNEQFF
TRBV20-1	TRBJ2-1	CSASLTLTLAGVQGEQFF
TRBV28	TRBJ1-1	CASKGTGFPEAFF
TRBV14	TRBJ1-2	CASSRGYGYTF
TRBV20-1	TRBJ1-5	CSAQRRAGDLQPQHF
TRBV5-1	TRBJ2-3	CASSLLAGVRSATQYF
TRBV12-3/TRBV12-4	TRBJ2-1	CASSGLARDGEQFF